This T cell receptor beta chain appears in the sequencing data of a study of blood T cell repertoires in COVID-19. Study background: T cells, B-cell-depleted T cells, or PBMCs supplied cDNA or gDNA.

J was trimmed by 8 bases and V by 4 bases; bases with no gene match: 19. CDR1 SEHNR and CDR2 FQNEAQ come from the germline V gene (reference sequence). There are 18 residues in the CDR3. The table came from immunoSEQ multiplex PCR; TCRdb's copy has only in-frame clones and leaves some out. This sample carries 55,000 to 70,000 clones, 88% of them seen once, and the ten largest clones take 7% to 10%. The sequence was collected from a woman in her 70s with active COVID-19. This chain links TRBV7-9 with TRBJ2-3; 9 bases map to TRBD2. The material sequenced was peripheral blood. CDR3 in amino acids: CASSSLAGEMFSLGTQYF. The CDR3 DNA follows: TGTGCCAGCAGCTCGTTAGCGGGAGAAATGTTCTCTTTAGGTACGCAGTATTTT.